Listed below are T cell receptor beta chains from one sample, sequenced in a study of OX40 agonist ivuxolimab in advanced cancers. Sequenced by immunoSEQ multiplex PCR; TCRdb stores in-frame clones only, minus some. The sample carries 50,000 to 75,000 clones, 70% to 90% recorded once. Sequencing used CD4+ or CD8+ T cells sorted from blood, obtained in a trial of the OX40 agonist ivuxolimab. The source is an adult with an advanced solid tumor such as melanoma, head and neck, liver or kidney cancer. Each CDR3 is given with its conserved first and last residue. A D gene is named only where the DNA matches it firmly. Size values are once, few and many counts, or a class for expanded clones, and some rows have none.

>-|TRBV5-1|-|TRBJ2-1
TGCGCCAGCAGCTTGGATCACAGGAACAATGAGCAGTTCTTC
CASSLDHRNNEQFF
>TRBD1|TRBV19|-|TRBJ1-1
TGTGCCAGTAGTGTACCAACAGGGGACTTGGCTTTCTTT
CASSVPTGDLAFF
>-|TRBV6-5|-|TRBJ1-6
TGTGCCAGCAGTTACGGGGGATCTAACTCACCCCTCCACTTT
CASSYGGSNSPLHF
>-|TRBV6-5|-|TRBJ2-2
TGTGCCACCACACGGGACCCGAGGACCGGGGAGCTGTTTTTT
CATTRDPRTGELFF
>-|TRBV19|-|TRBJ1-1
TGTGCCAGTAATCATCCAGGGTTCGGGAACACTGAAGCTTTCTTT
CASNHPGFGNTEAFF
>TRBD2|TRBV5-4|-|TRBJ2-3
TGTGCCAGCAGCTTGGAACTGGCGGGGGGCCCGCAGTATTTT
CASSLELAGGPQYF
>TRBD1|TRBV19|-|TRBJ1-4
TGTGCCAGTCGACAGGGAGATGAAAAACTGTTTTTT
CASRQGDEKLFF
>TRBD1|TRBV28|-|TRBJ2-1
TGTGCCAGCAGTTTAGACAGGGGGCTTGGCAATGAGCAGTTCTTC
CASSLDRGLGNEQFF
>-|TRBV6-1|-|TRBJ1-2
TGTGCCAGCACACTTTTTACCGGAACCTATGGCTACACCTTC
CASTLFTGTYGYTF
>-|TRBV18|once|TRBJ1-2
TGTGCCAGCTCACCACGATTCGGGAACGGCTACACCTTC
CASSPRFGNGYTF
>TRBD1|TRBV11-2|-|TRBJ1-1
TGTGCCAGCAGCCCGACAGGGTATGGGGGCTCTGAAGCTTTCTTT
CASSPTGYGGSEAFF
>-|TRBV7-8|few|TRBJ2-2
TGTGCCAGCAGCTTCGAGACCACAACCGGGGAGCTGTTTTTT
CASSFETTTGELFF
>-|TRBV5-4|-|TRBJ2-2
TGTGCCAGCAGCCCTCTTGGGAGAGGGAACACCGGGGAGCTGTTTTTT
CASSPLGRGNTGELFF
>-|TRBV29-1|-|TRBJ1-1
TGCAGCGCCTCCGGTTTGAGCACTGAAGCTTTCTTT
CSASGLSTEAFF
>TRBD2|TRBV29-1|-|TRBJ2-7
TGCAGCGTTTTAGGACTAGCGGACTCCTACGAGCAGTACTTC
CSVLGLADSYEQYF
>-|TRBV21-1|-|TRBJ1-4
TGTGCCAGCAGCATCCGTGGGGGGCTTCCTAATGAAAAACTGTTTTTT
CASSIRGGLPNEKLFF
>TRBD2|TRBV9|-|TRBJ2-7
TGTGCCAGCAGTGCGGGGGGCGCGATCACCTACGAGCAGTACTTC
CASSAGGAITYEQYF
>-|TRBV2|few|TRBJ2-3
TGTGCCAGCAGTGATAGTCCCTTAGCTACGCAGTATTTT
CASSDSPLATQYF
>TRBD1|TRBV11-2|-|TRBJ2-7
TGTGCCAGCAGCTTTAGCACCGGGACAGGGTCCGGCGAGCAGTACTTC
CASSFSTGTGSGEQYF
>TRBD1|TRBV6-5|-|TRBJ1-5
TGTGCCAGCAGTGCGGACAGGGATCGCAATCAGCCCCAGCATTTT
CASSADRDRNQPQHF
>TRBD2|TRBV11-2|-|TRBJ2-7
TGTGCCAGCAGTTTGACTAGCACCTTCTACGAGCAGTACTTC
CASSLTSTFYEQYF
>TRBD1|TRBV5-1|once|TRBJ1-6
TGCGCCAGCAGCCTTCGGACAGGGGACGATTTATTGGATTCACCCCTCCACTTT
CASSLRTGDDLLDSPLHF
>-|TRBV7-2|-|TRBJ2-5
TGTGCCAGCAGCTTAGGGGGGACGGGGGAGACCCAGTACTTC
CASSLGGTGETQYF
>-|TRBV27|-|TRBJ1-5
TGTGCCAGCAGCAGTAGCACTTTTAGCAATCAGCCCCAGCATTTT
CASSSSTFSNQPQHF
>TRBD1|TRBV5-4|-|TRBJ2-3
TGTGCAGGGGGCGATGGCACAGATACGCAGTATTTT
CAGGDGTDTQYF
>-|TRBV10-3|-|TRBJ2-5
TGTGCCATCAGTGGGGGAGAGGGGGAGACCCAGTACTTC
CAISGGEGETQYF
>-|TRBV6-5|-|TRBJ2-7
TGTGCCAGCAGTTATCGAGCAGGTAGCTCCTACGAGCAGTACTTC
CASSYRAGSSYEQYF
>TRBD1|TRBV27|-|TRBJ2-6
TGTGCCAGCAACCCGGGACAGGGGGATTCTGGGGCCAACGTCCTGACTTTC
CASNPGQGDSGANVLTF
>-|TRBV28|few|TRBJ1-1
TGTGCCAGCAGCAATCCGGGACGTGTAGCTTTCTTT
CASSNPGRVAFF
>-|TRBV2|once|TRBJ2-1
TGTGCCAGCAGTGGGGGTGAAAGGGGTCAGCAGTTCTTC
CASSGGERGQQFF
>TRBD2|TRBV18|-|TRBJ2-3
TGTGCCAGCTCATCGGGGGGGAGCACAGATACGCAGTATTTT
CASSSGGSTDTQYF
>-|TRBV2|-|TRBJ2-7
TGTGCCAGCAGTGAGACCTACGAGCAGTACTTC
CASSETYEQYF
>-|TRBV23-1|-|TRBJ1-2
TGCGCCAGCAGTCCCTCCGGCTCCGATATACAGGGAATTTCTTATGGCTACACCTTC
CASSPSGSDIQGISYGYTF
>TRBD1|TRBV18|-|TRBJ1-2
TGTGCCAGCTCACCACGGGTCCCGGGACAGGGGCTGTCCTATGGCTACACCTTC
CASSPRVPGQGLSYGYTF
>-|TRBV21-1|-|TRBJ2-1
TGTGCCAGGGGAGGGGAGCAGTTCTTC
CARGGEQFF
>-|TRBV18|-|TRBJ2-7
TGTGCCAGCTCCCCCGGGGGAAGGGGCTACGAGCAGTACTTC
CASSPGGRGYEQYF
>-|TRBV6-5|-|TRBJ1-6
TGTGCCAGCAGGAGGGACTCCTATAATTCACCCCTCCACTTT
CASRRDSYNSPLHF
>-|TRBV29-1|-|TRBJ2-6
TGCAGCGTTGAGGGCAGGGACCCCTCTGGGGCCAACGTCCTGACTTTC
CSVEGRDPSGANVLTF
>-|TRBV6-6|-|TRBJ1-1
TGTGCCAGCAGCCCGAGTTTGGAAAACACTGAAGCTTTCTTT
CASSPSLENTEAFF
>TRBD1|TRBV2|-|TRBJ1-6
TGTGCCAGCAGTACAGGACAGGGGGCTTCACCCCTCCACTTT
CASSTGQGASPLHF
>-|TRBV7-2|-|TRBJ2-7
TGTGCCAGCAGCCCCCCCAGGGCCCCAGAGCAGTACTTC
CASSPPRAPEQYF
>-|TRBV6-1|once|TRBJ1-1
TGTGCCAGCAGCGTGGGGGGAGACACTGAAGCTTTCTTT
CASSVGGDTEAFF
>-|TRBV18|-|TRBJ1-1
TGTGCCAGCTCACCGAGGGATACGAACACTGAAGCTTTCTTT
CASSPRDTNTEAFF
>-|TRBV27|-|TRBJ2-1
TGTGCCAGCAGCTCACAGGGCTTGACCTACAATGAGCAGTTCTTC
CASSSQGLTYNEQFF
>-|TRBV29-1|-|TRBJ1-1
TGCAGCGTTGTTACGGCAGTGAACACTGAAGCTTTCTTT
CSVVTAVNTEAFF
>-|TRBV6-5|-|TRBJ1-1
TGTGCCAGCAGTTGGAACACTGAAGCTTTCTTT
CASSWNTEAFF
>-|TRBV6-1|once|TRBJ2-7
TGTGCCAGCAGTGGAGACGGGACGGTTTTCGTCTCCTACGAGCAGTACTTC
CASSGDGTVFVSYEQYF
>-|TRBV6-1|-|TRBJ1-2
TGTGCCAGCAGTGAACGGGGGATGGGTGGCTACACCTTC
CASSERGMGGYTF
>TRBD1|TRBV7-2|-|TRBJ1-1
TGTGCCAGCAGCTTTGGGACAGCGAACACTGAAGCTTTCTTT
CASSFGTANTEAFF
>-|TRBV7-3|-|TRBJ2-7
TGTGCCAGCAGTCAAAACCCTACCGTCCTGGGGGAGCAGTACTTC
CASSQNPTVLGEQYF
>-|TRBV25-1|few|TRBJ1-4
TGTGCCAGCAGTGTTCGGTTGGGGGTGCCAACTAATGAAAAACTGTTTTTT
CASSVRLGVPTNEKLFF
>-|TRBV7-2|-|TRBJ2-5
TGTGCCAGCAGCTTAACCCGACAGCAAGAGACCCAGTACTTC
CASSLTRQQETQYF
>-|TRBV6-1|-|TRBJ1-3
TGTGCCAGCAGTGATATGGATTCCGGGACTGCAAACACCATATATTTT
CASSDMDSGTANTIYF
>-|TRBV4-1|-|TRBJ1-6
TGCGCCAGCAGCCCGTTCGCCCTTAGCTCCTATAATTCACCCCTCCACTTT
CASSPFALSSYNSPLHF